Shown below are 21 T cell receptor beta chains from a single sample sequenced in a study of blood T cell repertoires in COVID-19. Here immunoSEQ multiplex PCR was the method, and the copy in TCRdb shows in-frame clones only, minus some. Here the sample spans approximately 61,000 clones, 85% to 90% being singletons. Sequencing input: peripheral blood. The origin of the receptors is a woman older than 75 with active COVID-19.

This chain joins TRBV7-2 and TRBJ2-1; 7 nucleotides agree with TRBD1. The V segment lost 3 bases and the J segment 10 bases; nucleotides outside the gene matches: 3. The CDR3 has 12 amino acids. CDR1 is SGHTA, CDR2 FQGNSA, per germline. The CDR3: CASSFTGAEQFF. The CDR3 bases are TGTGCCAGCAGCTTCACAGGGGCCGAGCAGTTCTTC.

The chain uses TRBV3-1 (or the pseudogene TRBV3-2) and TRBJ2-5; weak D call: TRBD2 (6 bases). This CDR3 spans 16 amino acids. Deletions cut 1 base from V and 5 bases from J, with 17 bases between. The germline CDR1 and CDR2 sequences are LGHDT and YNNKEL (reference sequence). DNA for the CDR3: TGTGCCAGCAGCCAAGGCCGATTAGCGGCTCGGGAGACCCAGTACTTC. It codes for CASSQGRLAARETQYF.

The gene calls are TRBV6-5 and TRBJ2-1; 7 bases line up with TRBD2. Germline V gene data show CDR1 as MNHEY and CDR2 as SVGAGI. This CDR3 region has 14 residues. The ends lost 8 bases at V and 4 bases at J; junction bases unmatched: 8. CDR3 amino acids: CASCGQGLYNEQFF. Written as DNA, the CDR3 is TGTGCCAGCTGCGGCCAGGGACTATACAATGAGCAGTTCTTC.

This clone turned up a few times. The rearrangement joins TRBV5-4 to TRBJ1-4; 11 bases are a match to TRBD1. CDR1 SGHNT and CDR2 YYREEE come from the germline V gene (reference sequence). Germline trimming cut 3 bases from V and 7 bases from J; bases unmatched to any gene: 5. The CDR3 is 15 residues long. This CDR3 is CASSSPGQGVEKLFF. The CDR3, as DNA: TGTGCCAGCAGCTCGCCGGGACAGGGGGTTGAAAAACTGTTTTTT.

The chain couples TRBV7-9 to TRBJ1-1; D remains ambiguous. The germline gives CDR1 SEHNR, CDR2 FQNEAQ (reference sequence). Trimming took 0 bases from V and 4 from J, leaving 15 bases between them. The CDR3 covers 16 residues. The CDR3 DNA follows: TGTGCCAGCAGCTTAGCCCTCGGTGGCAGCGCCACTGAAGCTTTCTTT. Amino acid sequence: CASSLALGGSATEAFF. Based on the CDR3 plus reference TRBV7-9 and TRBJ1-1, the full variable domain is DTGVSQNPRHKITKRGQNVTFRCDPISEHNRLYWYRQTLGQGPEFLTYFQNEAQLEKSRLLSDRFSAERPKGSFSTLEIQRTEQGDSAMYLCASSLALGGSATEAFFGQGTRLTVV.

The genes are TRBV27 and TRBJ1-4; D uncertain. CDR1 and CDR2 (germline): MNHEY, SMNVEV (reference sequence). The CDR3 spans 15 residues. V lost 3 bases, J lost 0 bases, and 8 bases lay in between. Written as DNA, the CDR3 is TGTGCCAGCAGTTTTCACGGGGCAACTAATGAAAAACTGTTTTTT. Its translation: CASSFHGATNEKLFF.

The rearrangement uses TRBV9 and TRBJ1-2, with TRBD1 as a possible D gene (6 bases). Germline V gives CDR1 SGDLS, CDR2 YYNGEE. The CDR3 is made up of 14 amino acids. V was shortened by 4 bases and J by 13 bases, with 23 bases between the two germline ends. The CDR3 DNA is TGTGCCAGCAGCTCACAGCAGGGGCCGGTTCCAGGCACCTTC. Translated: CASSSQQGPVPGTF.

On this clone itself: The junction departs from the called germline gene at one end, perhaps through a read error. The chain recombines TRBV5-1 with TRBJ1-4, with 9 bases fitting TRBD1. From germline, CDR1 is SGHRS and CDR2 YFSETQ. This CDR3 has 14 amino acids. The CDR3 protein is CASSSGQGNEKLFF. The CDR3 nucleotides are TGCGCCAGCAGCTCGGGACAGGGTAATGAGAAACTGTTTTTT.

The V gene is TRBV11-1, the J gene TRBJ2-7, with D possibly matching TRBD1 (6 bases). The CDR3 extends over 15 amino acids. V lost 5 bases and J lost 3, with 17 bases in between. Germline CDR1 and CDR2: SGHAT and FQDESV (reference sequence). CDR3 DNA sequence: TGTGCCAGCAGCCCCCCTCAGGGGCGGAACTACGAGCAGTACTTC. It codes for CASSPPQGRNYEQYF.

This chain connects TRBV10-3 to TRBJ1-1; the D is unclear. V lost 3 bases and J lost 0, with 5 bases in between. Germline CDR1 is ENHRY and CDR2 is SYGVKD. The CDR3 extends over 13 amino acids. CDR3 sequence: CAISDRVNTEAFF. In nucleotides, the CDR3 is TGTGCCATCAGTGACCGGGTGAACACTGAAGCTTTCTTT.

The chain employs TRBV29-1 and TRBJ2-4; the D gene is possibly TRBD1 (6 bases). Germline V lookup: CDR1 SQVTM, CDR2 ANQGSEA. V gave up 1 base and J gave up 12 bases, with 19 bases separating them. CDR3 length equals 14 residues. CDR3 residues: CSVEAPSRKGDQYF. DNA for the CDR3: TGCAGCGTTGAAGCGCCCTCCAGAAAGGGGGATCAGTACTTC.

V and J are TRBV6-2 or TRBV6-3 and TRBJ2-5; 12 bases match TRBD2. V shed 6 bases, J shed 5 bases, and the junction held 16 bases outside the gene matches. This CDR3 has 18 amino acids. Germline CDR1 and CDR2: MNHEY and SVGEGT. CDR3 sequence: CASSSPRLAGGAGETQYF. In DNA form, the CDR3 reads TGTGCCAGCAGCTCACCTCGCCTAGCGGGGGGGGCCGGGGAGACCCAGTACTTC.

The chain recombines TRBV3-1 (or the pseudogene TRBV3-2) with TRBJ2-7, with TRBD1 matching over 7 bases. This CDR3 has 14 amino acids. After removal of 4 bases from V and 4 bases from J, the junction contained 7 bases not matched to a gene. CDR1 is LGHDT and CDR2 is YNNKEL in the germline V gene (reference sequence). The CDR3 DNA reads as TGTGCCAGCAGCCTAAACAAGGGGGCTTACGAGCAGTACTTC. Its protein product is CASSLNKGAYEQYF.

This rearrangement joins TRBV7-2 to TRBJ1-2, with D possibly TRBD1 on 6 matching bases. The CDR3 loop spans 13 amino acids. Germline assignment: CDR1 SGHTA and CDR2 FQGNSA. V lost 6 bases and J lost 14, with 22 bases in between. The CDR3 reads CASSLGHLRLVTF. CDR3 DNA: TGTGCCAGCAGTCTGGGACACCTCCGGTTAGTTACCTTC.

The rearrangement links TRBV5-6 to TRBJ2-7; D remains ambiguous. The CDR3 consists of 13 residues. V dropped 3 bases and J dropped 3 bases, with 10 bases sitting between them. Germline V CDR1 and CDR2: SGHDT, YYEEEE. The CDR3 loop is CASSWSLVYEQYF. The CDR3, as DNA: TGTGCCAGCAGCTGGTCGCTAGTCTACGAGCAGTACTTC.

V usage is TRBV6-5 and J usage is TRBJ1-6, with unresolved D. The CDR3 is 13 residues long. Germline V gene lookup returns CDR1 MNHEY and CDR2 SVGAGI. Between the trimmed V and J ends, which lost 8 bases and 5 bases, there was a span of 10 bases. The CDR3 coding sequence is TGTGCCAGCGAGGAGACCAATAATTCACCCCTCCACTTT. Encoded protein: CASEETNNSPLHF.

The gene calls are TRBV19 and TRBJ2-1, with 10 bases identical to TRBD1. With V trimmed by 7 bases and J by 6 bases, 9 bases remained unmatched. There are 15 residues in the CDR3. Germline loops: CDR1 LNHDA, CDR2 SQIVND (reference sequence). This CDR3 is CASTDRGRGSNEQFF. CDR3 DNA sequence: TGTGCCAGTACCGACAGGGGGCGAGGGTCCAATGAGCAGTTCTTC.

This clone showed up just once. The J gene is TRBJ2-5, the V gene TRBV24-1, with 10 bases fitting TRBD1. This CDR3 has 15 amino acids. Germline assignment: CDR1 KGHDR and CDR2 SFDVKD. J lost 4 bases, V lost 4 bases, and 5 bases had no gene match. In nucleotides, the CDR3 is TGTGCCACCAGTGACCCCCGGACAGGGGGAGAGACCCAGTACTTC. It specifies CATSDPRTGGETQYF.

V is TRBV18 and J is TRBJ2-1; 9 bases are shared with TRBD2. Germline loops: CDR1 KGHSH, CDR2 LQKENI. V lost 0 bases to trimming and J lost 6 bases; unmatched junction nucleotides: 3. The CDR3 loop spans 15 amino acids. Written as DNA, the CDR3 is TGTGCCAGCTCACCACCGGGTAGCGGGGGCAATGAGCAGTTCTTC. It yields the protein CASSPPGSGGNEQFF.

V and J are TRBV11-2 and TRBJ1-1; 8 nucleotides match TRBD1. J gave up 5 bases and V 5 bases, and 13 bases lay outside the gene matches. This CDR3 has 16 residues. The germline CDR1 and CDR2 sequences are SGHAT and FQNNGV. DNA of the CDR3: TGTGCCAGCAGCCCAATCCCCGGACAGGGTAGGACTGAAGCTTTCTTT. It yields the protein CASSPIPGQGRTEAFF. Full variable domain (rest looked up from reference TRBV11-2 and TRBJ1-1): EAGVAQSPRYKIIEKRQSVAFWCNPISGHATLYWYQQILGQGPKLLIQFQNNGVVDDSQLPKDRFSAERLKGVDSTLKIQPAKLEDSAVYLCASSPIPGQGRTEAFFGQGTRLTVV.

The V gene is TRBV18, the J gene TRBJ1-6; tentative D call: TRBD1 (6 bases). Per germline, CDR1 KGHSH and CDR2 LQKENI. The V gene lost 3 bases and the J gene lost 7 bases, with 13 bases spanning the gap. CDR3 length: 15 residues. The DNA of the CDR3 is TGTGCCAGCTCACCGAGTTCTGGGGGCAATTCACCCCTCCACTTT. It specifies CASSPSSGGNSPLHF.